This T cell receptor (beta chain) originates from a study of blood T cell repertoires in COVID-19. Overall study context: Acute and convalescent COVID-19 specimens originated in the United States, Italy and Spain. The analysed material was cDNA or gDNA that came from T cells, B-cell-depleted T cells, or PBMCs.

The table lists this clone with a count of one. This table comes from immunoSEQ multiplex PCR, and its TCRdb copy is limited to in-frame clones, with some not included. The sample lists under 350,000 clones; roughly 83% were seen once. Sequencing was done on a sample of peripheral blood. This TCR was sampled from a man aged 55 to 70 who had recovered from COVID-19.

The CDR3 bases are TGTGCCAGCAGTTACCCCGGGACACCGCCCTACGAGCAGTACTTC. This gives the protein CASSYPGTPPYEQYF. The V gene is TRBV6-6, the J gene TRBJ2-7; TRBD1 is a possible D gene (6 bases). The CDR3 extends over 15 amino acids. Germline CDR1 MNHNY, CDR2 SVGAGI (reference sequence). The V and J ends lost 2 bases and 2 bases respectively, with 13 bases between them.